These 20 T cell receptor beta chains share one sample of origin, sequenced in a study of blood T cell repertoires in COVID-19. Libraries were prepared by immunoSEQ multiplex PCR; TCRdb keeps only in-frame clonotypes and omits some of them. The sample lists about 190,000 clones; 60% to 80% were seen once. The sample consisted of peripheral blood. These receptors originate from a woman in her sixties or seventies with acute or convalescent COVID-19.

The chain uses TRBV7-3 and TRBJ2-2, with D perhaps TRBD1 (6 bases). Trimming took 2 bases from V and 5 from J, leaving 15 bases between them. This CDR3 has 16 amino acids. CDR1 is SGHTA and CDR2 is FQGTGA in the germline V gene. DNA of the CDR3: TGTGCCAGCAGCTTACTACAGGGTCGGGGTACCGGGGAGCTGTTTTTT. Translation gives CASSLLQGRGTGELFF.

This sequence joins TRBV21-1 and TRBJ2-3; TRBD2, the table's D call, lacks a check against the DNA. TRBV21-1 is listed as a pseudogene. The CDR3 is made up of 15 amino acids. In DNA, the CDR3 is TGTGCCAGCAGCACCGACGCGGGAGCGGAAGATACGCAGTATTTT. It codes for CASSTDAGAEDTQYF.

In this sample, this clone turned up once. The junction departs from germline at one end; a sequencing error may be responsible. This rearrangement joins TRBV7-8 to TRBJ1-1; D not resolved. CDR3 length equals 13 residues. In germline, CDR1 is SGHVS, CDR2 FQNEAQ. The CDR3 DNA sequence: TGTGCCAGCAGTTTAGAGCGGGGCACTGAAGCTTTCTTT. This encodes CASSLERGTEAFF.

The sample holds a few counts of this clone. V usage is TRBV9 and J usage is TRBJ2-5; possibly TRBD2 for D (5 bases). Germline assignment: CDR1 SGDLS and CDR2 YYNGEE. V was shortened by 7 bases and J by 3 bases, with 10 bases between the two germline ends. This CDR3 comprises 12 residues. CDR3 sequence: CASSEGEETQYF. CDR3 nucleotides: TGTGCCAGCTCCGAGGGAGAAGAGACCCAGTACTTC.

V usage is TRBV3-1 (or the pseudogene TRBV3-2) and J usage is TRBJ2-1, with no clear D. Trimming took off 0 bases at V and 7 bases at J, with 13 bases between the two ends. This CDR3 has 15 amino acids. The V gene's germline CDR1 is LGHDT and CDR2 YNNKEL (reference sequence). The CDR3 nucleotides are TGTGCCAGCAGCCAAGATTCCGGAGTTGGGAATGAGCAGTTCTTC. As protein: CASSQDSGVGNEQFF.

The rearrangement uses TRBV7-3 and TRBJ2-7, with 7 bases lining up with TRBD2. Trimming removed 2 bases from V and 6 bases from J; junction bases left unmatched: 7. Germline V gene lookup returns CDR1 SGHTA and CDR2 FQGTGA. The CDR3 runs 14 residues. DNA of the CDR3: TGTGCCAGCAGCTTACCTAGACTAGCCGGCGAGCAGTACTTC. Translation gives CASSLPRLAGEQYF.

The chain joins TRBV2 to TRBJ1-5; D not certain. CDR1 and CDR2 from the germline V gene are SNHLY and FYNNEI. V shed 7 bases and J shed 3 bases, with 10 bases lying between them. The CDR3 is 13 amino acids. CDR3 sequence reads: CASNRESNQPQHF. The CDR3 region has the DNA TGTGCCAGCAATAGGGAGTCCAATCAGCCCCAGCATTTT.

This chain connects TRBV5-8 to TRBJ1-2; 9 positions match TRBD1. CDR1 SGHTS and CDR2 YDEGEE come from the germline V gene. J was trimmed by 2 bases and V by 5 bases; bases with no gene match: 7. The CDR3 loop spans 15 amino acids. The CDR3 loop is CASRSTGGINYGYTF. The DNA of the CDR3 is TGTGCCAGCAGATCAACAGGGGGCATAAACTATGGCTACACCTTC.

The chain combines TRBV7-2 with TRBJ2-7; D is unresolved. CDR1 SGHTA and CDR2 FQGNSA come from the germline V gene. CDR3 length equals 12 residues. V shed 5 bases and J shed 4 bases, with 9 bases lying between them. The CDR3 DNA sequence: TGTGCCAGCAGCCCTATCTCTTACGAGCAGTACTTC. Translated: CASSPISYEQYF.

V usage is TRBV19 and J usage is TRBJ1-2; TRBD1 matches 8 bases. This CDR3 contains 14 residues. The V and J ends lost 5 bases and 8 bases, in that order; junction bases with no gene match: 10. The germline V gene encodes CDR1 LNHDA and CDR2 SQIVND (reference sequence). This CDR3 is CASSPRAGGEGYTF. CDR3 DNA sequence: TGTGCCAGTAGTCCCCGGGCAGGGGGCGAAGGCTACACCTTC.

The genes are TRBV6-2 or TRBV6-3 and TRBJ2-7, with TRBD2 matching 10 bases. CDR1 is MNHEY and CDR2 is SVGEGT in the germline V gene. There are 13 residues in the CDR3. V dropped 6 bases and J dropped 6; count of bases not matched to a gene: 5. CDR3 sequence (DNA): TGTGCCAGCAGACCTAGCGGGAGTCCCGAGCAGTACTTC. It translates to CASRPSGSPEQYF.

The genes are TRBV29-1 and TRBJ1-1, with a possible D match to TRBD1 (5 bases). V lost 7 bases and J 3 bases, leaving 9 bases between the germline ends. The CDR3 contains 11 residues. Germline V CDR1 and CDR2: SQVTM, ANQGSEA. The CDR3 region has the DNA TGCAGCGGGGGACTTGACACTGAAGCTTTCTTT. It is translated as CSGGLDTEAFF.

This clone was seen just once. The chain employs TRBV12-5 and TRBJ2-1; TRBD1 agrees at 9 bases. This CDR3 region has 17 residues. V shed 1 base, J shed 5 bases, and the junction held 9 bases outside the gene matches. Germline assignment: CDR1 LGHNT and CDR2 FRNRAP. The CDR3 bases are TGTGCTAGTGGTTTGGGGACAGGGGTCTGGTCTCACAATGAGCAGTTCTTC. Amino acid sequence: CASGLGTGVWSHNEQFF.

This chain connects TRBV4-2 to TRBJ2-7, with a weak D call TRBD1 (6 bases). The CDR3 spans 13 residues. Per the germline V gene, CDR1 is LGHNA and CDR2 is YNFKEQ. With 3 bases removed from V and 6 bases from J, the gap between germline ends came to 12 bases. The CDR3 loop reads CASSHPQGREQYF. In nucleotides, the CDR3 is TGTGCCAGCAGCCACCCACAGGGCCGCGAGCAGTACTTC.

V and J are TRBV5-6 and TRBJ2-2, with a possible D match to TRBD1 (6 bases). The germline CDR1 and CDR2 sequences are SGHDT and YYEEEE. The length of the CDR3 is 18 residues. With 4 bases removed from V and 3 bases from J, the gap between germline ends came to 22 bases. CDR3 in amino acids: CASSLDRRGPTYTGELFF. CDR3 nucleotide sequence: TGTGCCAGCAGCCTTGACAGGCGAGGACCGACATACACCGGGGAGCTGTTTTTT.

This chain connects TRBV5-1 to TRBJ2-7; TRBD2 aligns across 9 bases. The junction had 8 bases not matched to a gene; V was cut back by 4 bases and J by 3 bases. The length of the CDR3 is 15 residues. The germline gives CDR1 SGHRS, CDR2 YFSETQ. The CDR3 sequence: CASSPGSSGDYEQYF. As DNA, the CDR3 is TGCGCCAGCAGCCCGGGTTCTAGCGGGGACTACGAGCAGTACTTC.

V is TRBV5-4 and J is TRBJ2-1; 7 bases fit TRBD2. Unmatched junction bases numbered 10, after V lost 4 bases and J lost 3 bases. CDR3 size: 16 residues. Germline V gene sequence: CDR1 SGHNT, CDR2 YYREEE (reference sequence). This CDR3 reads CASSPGTNRIYNEQFF. The DNA for the CDR3 is TGTGCCAGCAGCCCCGGGACTAACAGGATCTACAATGAGCAGTTCTTC.

The chain employs TRBV18 and TRBJ1-5; TRBD1 matches 7 bases. The germline V gene has CDR1 KGHSH and CDR2 LQKENI. Germline trimming cut 2 bases from V and 7 bases from J; bases unmatched to any gene: 11. The CDR3 totals 16 residues. The CDR3 sequence: CASSPYTTGARQPQHF. CDR3 coding DNA: TGTGCCAGCTCACCATATACTACAGGGGCTCGACAGCCCCAGCATTTT.

This clone was picked up many times. The same CDR3 can be traced to other DNA sequences in this sample. The chain uses TRBV7-6 and TRBJ1-3, with unresolved D. The CDR3 consists of 16 residues. The V and J ends lost 1 base and 2 bases respectively, with 12 bases between them. CDR1 is SGHVS and CDR2 is FNYEAQ in the germline V gene. The CDR3 nucleotides are TGTGCCAGCAGCTTAGGTGGAGGTCCCCCTGGAAACACCATATATTTT. This codes for CASSLGGGPPGNTIYF.

The chain is built from TRBV15 and TRBJ2-7; possibly TRBD1 for D (6 bases). Germline loops: CDR1 LNHNV, CDR2 YYDKDF (reference sequence). The CDR3 is 14 amino acids. V was shortened by 3 bases and J by 2 bases, with 11 bases between the two germline ends. CDR3: CATSSLDRTYEQYF. CDR3 sequence (DNA): TGTGCCACCAGCAGCCTGGACAGAACCTACGAGCAGTACTTC.